Listed here is a single T cell receptor (beta chain). The antigen is undetermined. This sample is part of a study of OX40 agonist ivuxolimab in advanced cancers. Study outcomes and limitations: Antigen specificity of clonally expanded peripheral T cells was not established.

V dropped 3 bases and J dropped 6 bases, with 11 bases sitting between them. This CDR3 region has 13 residues. The germline gives CDR1 LNHNV, CDR2 YYDKDF (reference sequence). Generated by immunoSEQ multiplex PCR, the TCRdb table keeps only in-frame clones and is missing some. The data hold around 83,000 clones, with about 88% observed a single time. Sequences were derived from CD4+ or CD8+ T cells sorted from blood, sampled in a trial of the OX40 agonist ivuxolimab. The chain has TRBV15 and TRBJ1-1, with D hard to call. This receptor was identified in an adult with an advanced solid tumor such as melanoma, head and neck, liver or kidney cancer. The CDR3 protein is CATSSLSGAEAFF. As DNA, the CDR3 is TGTGCCACCAGCAGCCTTTCTGGAGCTGAAGCTTTCTTT.